The clone carrying this T cell receptor beta chain was found once. Germline lookup yields CDR1 MDHEN and CDR2 SYDVKM. The CDR3 is made up of 16 amino acids. The germline V and J ends were trimmed by 4 bases and 0 bases, with 15 bases remaining between them. As originally analysed: The assay estimated nucleated cells by amplifying reference gene primers. TCRdb keeps only in-frame clones here, not all; method: immunoSEQ multiplex PCR. The DNA was the basis for D and trimming; V, J and clone size are from that table. The sample contains 55,000 to 70,000 clones, about three quarters of which appear only once. The data derive from a study of blood T cell repertoires in COVID-19. Study background: PBMCs, B-cell-depleted T cells, or T cells were the source of the cDNA or gDNA that made up the material.

This clonotype originated in a human donor in a cohort sampled during active COVID-19. What was sequenced was peripheral blood. The chain combines TRBV28 with TRBJ2-5; a possible D gene is TRBD1 (5 bases). The CDR3 spells CASSSYETEYQETQYF. In DNA form, the CDR3 reads TGTGCCAGCAGTTCCTATGAGACAGAGTACCAAGAGACCCAGTACTTC.